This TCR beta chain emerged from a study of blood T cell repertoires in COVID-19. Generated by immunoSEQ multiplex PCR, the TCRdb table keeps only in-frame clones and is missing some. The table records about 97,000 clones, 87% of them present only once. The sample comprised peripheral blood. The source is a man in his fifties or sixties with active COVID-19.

The CDR3 nucleotides read TGTGCCAGCTCACCACCCATGGGACACCGAGACGAGCAGTACTTC. It translates to CASSPPMGHRDEQYF. The gene calls are TRBV18 and TRBJ2-7; D might be TRBD1 (6 bases). This CDR3 region has 15 residues. CDR1 is KGHSH and CDR2 is LQKENI in the germline V gene. Trimming shortened V by 0 bases and J by 5 bases, and 14 bases separated the two germline ends.